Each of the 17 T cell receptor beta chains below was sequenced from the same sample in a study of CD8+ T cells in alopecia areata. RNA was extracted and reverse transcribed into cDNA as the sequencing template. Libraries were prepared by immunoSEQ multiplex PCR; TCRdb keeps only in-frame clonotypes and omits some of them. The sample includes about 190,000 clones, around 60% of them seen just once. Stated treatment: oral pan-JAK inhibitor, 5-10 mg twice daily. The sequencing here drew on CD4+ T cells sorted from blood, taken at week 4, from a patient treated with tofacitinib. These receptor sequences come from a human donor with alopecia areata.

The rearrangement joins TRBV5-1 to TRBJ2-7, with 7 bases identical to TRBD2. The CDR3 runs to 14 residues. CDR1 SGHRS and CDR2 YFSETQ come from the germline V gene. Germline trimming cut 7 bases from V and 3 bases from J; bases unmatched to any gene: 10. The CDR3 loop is CASGTGLVNYEQYF. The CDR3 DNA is TGCGCCAGCGGGACTGGACTAGTGAACTACGAGCAGTACTTC.

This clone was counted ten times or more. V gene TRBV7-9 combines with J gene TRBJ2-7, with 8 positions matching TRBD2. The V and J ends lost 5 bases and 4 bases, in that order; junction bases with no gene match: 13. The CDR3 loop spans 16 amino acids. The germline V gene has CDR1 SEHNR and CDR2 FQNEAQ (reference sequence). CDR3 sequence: CASSPTGKRESYEQYF. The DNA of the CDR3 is TGTGCCAGCAGCCCCACGGGCAAGCGGGAGTCGTACGAGCAGTACTTC. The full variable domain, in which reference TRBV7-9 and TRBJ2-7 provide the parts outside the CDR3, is DTGVSQNPRHKITKRGQNVTFRCDPISEHNRLYWYRQTLGQGPEFLTYFQNEAQLEKSRLLSDRFSAERPKGSFSTLEIQRTEQGDSAMYLCASSPTGKRESYEQYFGPGTRLTVT.

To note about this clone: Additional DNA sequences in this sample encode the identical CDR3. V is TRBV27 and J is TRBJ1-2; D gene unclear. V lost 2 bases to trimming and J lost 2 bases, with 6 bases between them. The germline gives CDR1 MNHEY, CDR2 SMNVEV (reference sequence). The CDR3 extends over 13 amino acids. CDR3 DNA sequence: TGTGCCAGCAGTTTAAGGGAGAACTATGGCTACACCTTC. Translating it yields CASSLRENYGYTF.

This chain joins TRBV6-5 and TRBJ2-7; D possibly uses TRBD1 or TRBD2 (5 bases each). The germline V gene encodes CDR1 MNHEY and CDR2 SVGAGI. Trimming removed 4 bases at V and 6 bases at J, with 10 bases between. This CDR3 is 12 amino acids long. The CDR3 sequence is CASSFRDGEQYF. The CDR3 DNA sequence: TGTGCCAGCAGTTTCCGGGACGGCGAGCAGTACTTC.

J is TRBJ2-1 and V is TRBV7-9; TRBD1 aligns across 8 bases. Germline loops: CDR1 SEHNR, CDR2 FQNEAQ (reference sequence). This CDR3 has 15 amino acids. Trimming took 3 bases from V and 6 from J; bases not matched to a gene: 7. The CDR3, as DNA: TGTGCCAGCAGCTTGGGGACAGGTGGTTTCAATGAGCAGTTCTTC. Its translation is CASSLGTGGFNEQFF.

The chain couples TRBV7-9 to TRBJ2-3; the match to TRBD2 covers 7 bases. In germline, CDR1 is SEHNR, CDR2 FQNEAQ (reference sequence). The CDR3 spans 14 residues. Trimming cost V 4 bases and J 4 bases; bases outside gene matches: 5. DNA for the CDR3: TGTGCCAGCAGCTCGCCTAGCGGCCCAGATACGCAGTATTTT. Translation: CASSSPSGPDTQYF.

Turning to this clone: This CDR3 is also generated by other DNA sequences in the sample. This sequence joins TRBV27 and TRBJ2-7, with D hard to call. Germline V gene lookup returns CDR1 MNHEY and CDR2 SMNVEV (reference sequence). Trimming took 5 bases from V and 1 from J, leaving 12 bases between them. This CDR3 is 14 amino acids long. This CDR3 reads CASSPDVGSYEQYF. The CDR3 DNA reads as TGTGCCAGCAGTCCGGATGTAGGGTCCTACGAGCAGTACTTC.

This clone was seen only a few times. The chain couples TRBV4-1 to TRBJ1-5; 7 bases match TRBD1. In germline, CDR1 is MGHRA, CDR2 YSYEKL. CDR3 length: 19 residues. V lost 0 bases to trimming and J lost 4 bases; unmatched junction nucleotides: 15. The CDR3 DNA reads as TGCGCCAGCAGCCAAGATTGGGGTCAGAGGACAGGTTTAAATCAGCCCCAGCATTTT. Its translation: CASSQDWGQRTGLNQPQHF.

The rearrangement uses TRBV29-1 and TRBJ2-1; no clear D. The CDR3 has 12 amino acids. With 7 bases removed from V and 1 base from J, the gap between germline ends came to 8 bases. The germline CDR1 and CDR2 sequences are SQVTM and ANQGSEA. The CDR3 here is CSGERSYNEQFF. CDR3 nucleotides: TGCAGCGGGGAACGGTCCTACAATGAGCAGTTCTTC.

The CDR3 sequence is CASRKDRGTYSNQPQHF. The CDR3 DNA reads as TGTGCCAGCAGGAAGGACAGGGGGACATATAGCAATCAGCCCCAGCATTTT. The chain employs TRBV2 and TRBJ1-5; 10 nucleotides line up with TRBD1. The CDR3 spans 17 residues. From germline, CDR1 is SNHLY and CDR2 FYNNEI. V gave up 6 bases and J gave up 0 bases; unmatched junction bases: 8.

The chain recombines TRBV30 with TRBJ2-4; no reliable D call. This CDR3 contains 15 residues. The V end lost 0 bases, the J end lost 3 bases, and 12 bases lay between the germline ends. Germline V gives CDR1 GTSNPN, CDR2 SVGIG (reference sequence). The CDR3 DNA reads TGTGCCTGGAGTGTACCGGTGAACGGCAAAAACATTCAGTACTTC. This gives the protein CAWSVPVNGKNIQYF.

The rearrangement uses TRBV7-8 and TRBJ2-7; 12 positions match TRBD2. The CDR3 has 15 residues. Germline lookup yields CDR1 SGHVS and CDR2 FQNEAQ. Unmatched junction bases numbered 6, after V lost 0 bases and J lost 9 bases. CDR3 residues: CASSLASSGREGQYF. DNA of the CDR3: TGTGCCAGCAGCTTAGCGTCTAGCGGGAGGGAAGGGCAGTACTTC.

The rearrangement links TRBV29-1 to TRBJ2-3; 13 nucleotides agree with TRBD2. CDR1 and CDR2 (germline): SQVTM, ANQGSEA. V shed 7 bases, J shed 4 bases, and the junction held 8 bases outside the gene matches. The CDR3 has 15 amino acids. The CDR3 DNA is TGCAGCGGGTGGACTAGCGGGAGTCGTGCAGATACGCAGTATTTT. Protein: CSGWTSGSRADTQYF.

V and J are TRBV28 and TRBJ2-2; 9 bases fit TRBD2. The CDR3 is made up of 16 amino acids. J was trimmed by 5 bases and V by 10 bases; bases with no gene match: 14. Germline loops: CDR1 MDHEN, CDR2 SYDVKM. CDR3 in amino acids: CATFSWLAGRTGELFF. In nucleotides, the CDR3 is TGTGCCACCTTCTCGTGGCTAGCGGGACGGACCGGGGAGCTGTTTTTT.

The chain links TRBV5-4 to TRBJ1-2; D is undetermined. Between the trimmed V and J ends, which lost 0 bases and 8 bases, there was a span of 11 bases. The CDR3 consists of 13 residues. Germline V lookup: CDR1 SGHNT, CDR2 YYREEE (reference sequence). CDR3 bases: TGTGCCAGCAGCTTGGGGCATAAGTCGGGCTACACCTTC. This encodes CASSLGHKSGYTF. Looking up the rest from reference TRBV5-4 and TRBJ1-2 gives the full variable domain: ETGVTQSPTHLIKTRGQQVTLRCSSQSGHNTVSWYQQALGQGPQFIFQYYREEENGRGNFPPRFSGLQFPNYSSELNVNALELDDSALYLCASSLGHKSGYTFGSGTRLTVV.

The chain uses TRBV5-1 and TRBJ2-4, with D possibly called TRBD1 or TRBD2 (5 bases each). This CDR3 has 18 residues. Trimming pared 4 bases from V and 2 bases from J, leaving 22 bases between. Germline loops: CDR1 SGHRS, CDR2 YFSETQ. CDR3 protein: CASSVASDSWVTKNIQYF. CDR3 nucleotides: TGCGCCAGCAGCGTAGCGAGTGACAGTTGGGTAACCAAAAACATTCAGTACTTC.

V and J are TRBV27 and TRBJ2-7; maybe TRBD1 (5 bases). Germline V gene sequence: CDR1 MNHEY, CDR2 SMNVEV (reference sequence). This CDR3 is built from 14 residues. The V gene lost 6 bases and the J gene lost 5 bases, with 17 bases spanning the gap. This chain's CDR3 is CASSPSARAHEQYF. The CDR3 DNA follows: TGTGCCAGCAGCCCGTCGGCCAGGGCCCACGAGCAGTACTTC.